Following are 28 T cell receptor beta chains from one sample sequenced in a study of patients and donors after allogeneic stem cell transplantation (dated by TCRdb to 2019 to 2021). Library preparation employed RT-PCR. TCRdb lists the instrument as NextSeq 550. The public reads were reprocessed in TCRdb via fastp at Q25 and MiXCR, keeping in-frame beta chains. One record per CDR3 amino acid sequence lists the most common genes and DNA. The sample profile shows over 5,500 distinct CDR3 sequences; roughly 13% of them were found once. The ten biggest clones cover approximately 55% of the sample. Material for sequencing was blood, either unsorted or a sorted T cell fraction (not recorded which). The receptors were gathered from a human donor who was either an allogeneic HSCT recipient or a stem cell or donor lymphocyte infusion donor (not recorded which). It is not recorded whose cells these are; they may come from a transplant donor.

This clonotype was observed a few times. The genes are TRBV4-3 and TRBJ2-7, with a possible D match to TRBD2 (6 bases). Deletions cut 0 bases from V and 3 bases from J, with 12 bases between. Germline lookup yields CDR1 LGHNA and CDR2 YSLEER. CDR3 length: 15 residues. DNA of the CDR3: TGCGCCAGCAGCCAAGAGCGGGGTCAGTACTACGAGCAGTACGTC. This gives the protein CASSQERGQYYEQYV.

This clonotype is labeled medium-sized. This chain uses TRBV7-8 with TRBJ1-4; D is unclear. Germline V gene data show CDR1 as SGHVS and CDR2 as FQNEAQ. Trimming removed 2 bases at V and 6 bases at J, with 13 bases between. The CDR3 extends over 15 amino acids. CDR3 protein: CASSLSNPPYEKLFF. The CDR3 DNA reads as TGTGCCAGCAGCTTAAGTAATCCCCCGTATGAAAAACTGTTTTTT.

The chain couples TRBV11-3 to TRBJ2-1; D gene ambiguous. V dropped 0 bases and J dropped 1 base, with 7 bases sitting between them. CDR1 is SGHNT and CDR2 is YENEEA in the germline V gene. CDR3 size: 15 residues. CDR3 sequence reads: CASSLDFGSYNEQFF. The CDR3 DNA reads TGTGCCAGCAGCTTAGATTTTGGGTCCTACAATGAGCAGTTCTTC.

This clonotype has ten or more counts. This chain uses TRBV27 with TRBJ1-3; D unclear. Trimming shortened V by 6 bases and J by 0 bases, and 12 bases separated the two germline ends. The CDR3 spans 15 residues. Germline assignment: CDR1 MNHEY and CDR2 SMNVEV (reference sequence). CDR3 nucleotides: TGTGCCAGCAGGGGCCGGGGAGCCTCTGGAAACACCATATATTTT. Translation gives CASRGRGASGNTIYF.

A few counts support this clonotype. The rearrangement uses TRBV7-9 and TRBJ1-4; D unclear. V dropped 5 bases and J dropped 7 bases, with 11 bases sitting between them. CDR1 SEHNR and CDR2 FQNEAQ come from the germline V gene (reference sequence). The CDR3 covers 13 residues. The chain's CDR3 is CASSLRTSEKLFF. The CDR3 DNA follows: TGTGCCAGCAGCCTCCGGACCAGTGAAAAACTGTTTTTT.

CDR3 loop: CASSYPPNQEQFF. In nucleotides, the CDR3 is TGTGCCAGCAGTTACCCGCCTAACCAGGAGCAGTTCTTC. This sequence joins TRBV6-2 or TRBV6-3 and TRBJ2-1; D remains unclear. The germline V gene has CDR1 MNHEY and CDR2 SVGEGT. CDR3 length equals 13 residues. V was shortened by 2 bases and J by 10 bases, with 12 bases between the two germline ends.

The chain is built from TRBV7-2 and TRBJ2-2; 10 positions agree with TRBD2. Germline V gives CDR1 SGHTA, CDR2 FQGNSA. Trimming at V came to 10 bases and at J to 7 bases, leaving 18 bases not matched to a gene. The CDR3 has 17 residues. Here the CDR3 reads CATPPSTSGKRGGELFF. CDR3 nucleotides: TGTGCCACGCCCCCCTCAACTAGCGGGAAAAGGGGCGGGGAGCTGTTTTTT.

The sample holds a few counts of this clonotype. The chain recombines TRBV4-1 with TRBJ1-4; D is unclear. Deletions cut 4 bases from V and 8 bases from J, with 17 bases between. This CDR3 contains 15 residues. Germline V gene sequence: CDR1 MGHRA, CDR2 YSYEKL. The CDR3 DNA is TGCGCCAGCAGCCCAGAGGCCTCCACGGGGGAAAAACTGTTTTTT. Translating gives CASSPEASTGEKLFF.

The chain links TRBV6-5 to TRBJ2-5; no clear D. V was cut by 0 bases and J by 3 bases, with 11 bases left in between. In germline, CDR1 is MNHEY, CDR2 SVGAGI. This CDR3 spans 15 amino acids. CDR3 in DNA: TGTGCCAGCAGTTACTCAGGCAGTCCAAAAGAGACCCAGTACTTC. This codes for CASSYSGSPKETQYF.

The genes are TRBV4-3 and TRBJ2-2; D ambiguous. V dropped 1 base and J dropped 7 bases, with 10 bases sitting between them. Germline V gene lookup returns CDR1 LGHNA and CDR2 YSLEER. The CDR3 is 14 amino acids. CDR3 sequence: CASSQGIENGELFF. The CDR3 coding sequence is TGCGCCAGCAGCCAAGGGATTGAAAACGGGGAGCTGTTTTTT.

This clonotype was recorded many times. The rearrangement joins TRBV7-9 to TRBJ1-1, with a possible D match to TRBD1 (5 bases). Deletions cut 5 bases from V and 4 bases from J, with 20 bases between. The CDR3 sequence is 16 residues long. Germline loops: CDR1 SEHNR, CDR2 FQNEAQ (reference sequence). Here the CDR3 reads CASSRGTLISTTEAFF. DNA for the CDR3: TGTGCCAGCAGCCGGGGGACTCTCATAAGTACCACTGAAGCTTTCTTT.

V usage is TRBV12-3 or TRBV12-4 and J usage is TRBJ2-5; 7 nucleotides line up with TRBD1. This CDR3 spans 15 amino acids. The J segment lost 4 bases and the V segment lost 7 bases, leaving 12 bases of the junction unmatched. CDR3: CASTPGRGRRETQYF. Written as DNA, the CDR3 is TGTGCCAGCACCCCTGGTAGGGGGCGTAGAGAGACCCAGTACTTC.

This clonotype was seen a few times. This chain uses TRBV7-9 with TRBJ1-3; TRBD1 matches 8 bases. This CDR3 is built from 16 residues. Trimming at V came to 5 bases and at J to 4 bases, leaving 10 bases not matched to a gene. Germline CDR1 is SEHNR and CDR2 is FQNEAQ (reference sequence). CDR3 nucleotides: TGTGCCAGCAGCGCTAGGACAGGGCGTACCGGAAACACCATATATTTT. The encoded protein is CASSARTGRTGNTIYF.

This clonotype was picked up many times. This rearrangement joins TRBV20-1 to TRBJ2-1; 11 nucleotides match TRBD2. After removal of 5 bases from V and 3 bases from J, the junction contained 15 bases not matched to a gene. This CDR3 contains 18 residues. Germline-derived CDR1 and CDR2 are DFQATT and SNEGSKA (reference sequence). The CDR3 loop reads CSAAPLAGGGSVYNEQFF. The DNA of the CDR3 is TGCAGTGCTGCCCCGCTAGCGGGAGGTGGGTCTGTCTACAATGAGCAGTTCTTC.

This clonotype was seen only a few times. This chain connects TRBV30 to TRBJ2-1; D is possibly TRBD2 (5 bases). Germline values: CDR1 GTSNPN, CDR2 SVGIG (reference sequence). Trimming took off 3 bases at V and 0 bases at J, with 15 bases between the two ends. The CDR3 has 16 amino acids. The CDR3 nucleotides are TGTGCCTGGAGCCGTGGGAGCATTTACTCCTACAATGAGCAGTTCTTC. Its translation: CAWSRGSIYSYNEQFF. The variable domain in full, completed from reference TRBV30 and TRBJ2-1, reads SQTIHQWPATLVQPVGSPLSLECTVEGTSNPNLYWYRQAAGRGLQLLFYSVGIGQISSEVPQNLSASRPQDRQFILSSKKLLLSDSGFYLCAWSRGSIYSYNEQFFGPGTRLTVL.

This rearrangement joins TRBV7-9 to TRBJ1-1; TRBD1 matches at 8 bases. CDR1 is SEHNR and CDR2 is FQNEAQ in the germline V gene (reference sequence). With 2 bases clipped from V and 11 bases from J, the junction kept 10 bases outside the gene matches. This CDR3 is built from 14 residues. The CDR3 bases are TGTGCCAGCAGCTTAAGGACAGGGTCAATGTGGGCTTTCTTT. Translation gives CASSLRTGSMWAFF.

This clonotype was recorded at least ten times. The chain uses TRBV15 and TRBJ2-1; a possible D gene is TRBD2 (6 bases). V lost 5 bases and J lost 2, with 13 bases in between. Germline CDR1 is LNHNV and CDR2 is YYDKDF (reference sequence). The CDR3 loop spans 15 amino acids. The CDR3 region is CATSVGTDTYNEQFF. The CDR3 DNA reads TGTGCCACCAGCGTCGGGACTGACACCTACAATGAGCAGTTCTTC.

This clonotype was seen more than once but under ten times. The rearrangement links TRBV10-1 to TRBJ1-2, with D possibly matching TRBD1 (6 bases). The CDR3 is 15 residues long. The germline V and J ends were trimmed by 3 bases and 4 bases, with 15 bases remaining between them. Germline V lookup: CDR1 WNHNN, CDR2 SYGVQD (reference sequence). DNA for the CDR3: TGCGCCAGCAGTGAAGGAATAGGGGGTAGCTATGGCTACACCTTC. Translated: CASSEGIGGSYGYTF.

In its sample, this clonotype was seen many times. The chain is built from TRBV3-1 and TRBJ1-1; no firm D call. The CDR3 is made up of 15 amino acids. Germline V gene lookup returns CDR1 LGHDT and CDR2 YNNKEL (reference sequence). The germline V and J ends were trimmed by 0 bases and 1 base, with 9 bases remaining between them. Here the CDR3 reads CASSQDEPRNTEAFF. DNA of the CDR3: TGTGCCAGCAGCCAAGATGAGCCGCGGAACACTGAAGCTTTCTTT.

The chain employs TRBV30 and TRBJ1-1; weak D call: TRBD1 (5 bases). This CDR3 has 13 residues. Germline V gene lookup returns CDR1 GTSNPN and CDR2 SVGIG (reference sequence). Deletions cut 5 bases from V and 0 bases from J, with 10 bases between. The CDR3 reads CAWGTNLNTEAFF. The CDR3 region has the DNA TGTGCCTGGGGGACGAATCTGAACACTGAAGCTTTCTTT.

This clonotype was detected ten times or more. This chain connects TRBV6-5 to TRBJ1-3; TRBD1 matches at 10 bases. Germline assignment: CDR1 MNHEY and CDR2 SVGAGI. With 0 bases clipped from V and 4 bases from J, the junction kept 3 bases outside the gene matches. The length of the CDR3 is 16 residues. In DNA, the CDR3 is TGTGCCAGCAGTTACTCAACGACAGGGGGCGGAAACACCATATATTTT. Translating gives CASSYSTTGGGNTIYF.

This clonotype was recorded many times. CDR3 loop: CASSYSRSGGTGGVQYF. CDR3 sequence (DNA): TGTGCCAGCAGTTACTCGAGGAGCGGGGGGACCGGAGGGGTCCAGTACTTC. The chain recombines TRBV6-2 or TRBV6-3 with TRBJ2-5, with TRBD2 identical over 9 bases. This CDR3 contains 17 residues. Germline values: CDR1 MNHEY, CDR2 SVGEGT. The ends lost 0 bases at V and 10 bases at J; junction bases unmatched: 15.

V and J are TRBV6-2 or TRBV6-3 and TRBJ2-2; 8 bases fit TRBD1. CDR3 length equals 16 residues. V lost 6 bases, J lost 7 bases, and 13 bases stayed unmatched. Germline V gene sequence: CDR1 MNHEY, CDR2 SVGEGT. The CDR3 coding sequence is TGTGCCAGCAGCCCTTCAGGGCAGGGGGCTGACGGGGAGCTGTTTTTT. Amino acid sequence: CASSPSGQGADGELFF.

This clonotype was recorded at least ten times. As DNA, the CDR3 is TGTGCCAGCAGCTTAGGTCCAAATGAAAAACTGTTTTTT. Protein product: CASSLGPNEKLFF. This chain joins TRBV7-2 and TRBJ1-4; D is unresolved. The germline V and J ends were trimmed by 1 base and 5 bases, with 5 bases remaining between them. CDR1 and CDR2 from the germline V gene are SGHTA and FQGNSA. The CDR3 is made up of 13 amino acids.

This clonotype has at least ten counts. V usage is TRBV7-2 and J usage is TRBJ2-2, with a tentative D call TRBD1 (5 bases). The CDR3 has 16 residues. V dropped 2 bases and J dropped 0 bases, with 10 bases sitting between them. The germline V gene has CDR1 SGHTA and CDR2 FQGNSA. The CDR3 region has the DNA TGTGCCAGCAGCTTATCAGGACAAACGAACACCGGGGAGCTGTTTTTT. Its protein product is CASSLSGQTNTGELFF.

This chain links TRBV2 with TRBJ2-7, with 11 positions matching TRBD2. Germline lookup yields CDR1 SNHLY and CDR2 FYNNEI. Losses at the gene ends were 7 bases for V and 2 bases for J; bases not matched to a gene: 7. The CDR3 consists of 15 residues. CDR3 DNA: TGTGCCAGCAACCCGGGGACTAGCGGTGCCTACGAGCAGTACTTC. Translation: CASNPGTSGAYEQYF.

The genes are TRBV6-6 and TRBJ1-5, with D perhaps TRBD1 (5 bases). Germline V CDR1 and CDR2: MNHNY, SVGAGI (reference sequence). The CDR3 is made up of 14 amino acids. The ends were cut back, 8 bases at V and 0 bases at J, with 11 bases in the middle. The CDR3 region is CASHDSYSNQPQHF. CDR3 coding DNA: TGTGCCAGCCACGACAGTTATAGCAATCAGCCCCAGCATTTT.

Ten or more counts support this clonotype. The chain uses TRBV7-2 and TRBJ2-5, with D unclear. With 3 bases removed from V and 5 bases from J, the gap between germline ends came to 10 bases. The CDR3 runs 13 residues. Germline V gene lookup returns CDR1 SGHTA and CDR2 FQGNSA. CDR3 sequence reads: CASSFEVVETQYF. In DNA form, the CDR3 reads TGTGCCAGCAGCTTTGAAGTAGTGGAGACCCAGTACTTC. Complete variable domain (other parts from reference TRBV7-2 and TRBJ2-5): GAGVSQSPSNKVTEKGKDVELRCDPISGHTALYWYRQSLGQGLEFLIYFQGNSAPDKSGLPSDRFSAERTGGSVSTLTIQRTQQEDSAVYLCASSFEVVETQYFGPGTRLLVL.